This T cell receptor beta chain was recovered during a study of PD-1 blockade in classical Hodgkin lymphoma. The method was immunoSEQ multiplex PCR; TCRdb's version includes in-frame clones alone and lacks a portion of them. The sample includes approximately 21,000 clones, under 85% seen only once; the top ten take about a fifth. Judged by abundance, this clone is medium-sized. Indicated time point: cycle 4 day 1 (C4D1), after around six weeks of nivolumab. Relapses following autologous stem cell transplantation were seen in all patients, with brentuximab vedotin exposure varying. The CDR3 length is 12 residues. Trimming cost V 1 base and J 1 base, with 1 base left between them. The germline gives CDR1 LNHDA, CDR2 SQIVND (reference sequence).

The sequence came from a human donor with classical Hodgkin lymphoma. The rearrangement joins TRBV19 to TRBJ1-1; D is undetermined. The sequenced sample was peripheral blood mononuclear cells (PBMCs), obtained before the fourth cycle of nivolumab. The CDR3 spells CASSIGNTEAFF. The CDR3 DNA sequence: TGTGCCAGTAGTATAGGGAACACTGAAGCTTTCTTT.